This entry lists 29 T cell receptor beta chains sequenced from one sample in a study of response to subunit inactivated influenza vaccine. One entry per CDR3 protein results from TCRdb running MiXCR on the RT-PCR reads. This table has 530,000 or so distinct CDR3 sequences, 12% to 15% appearing once. The sample was PBMCs from blood, taken 12 days after vaccination. The receptors shown here come from a man aged 50 or older who received an inactivated influenza vaccine.

This clonotype was picked up a small number of times. This chain uses TRBV28 with TRBJ1-1; D perhaps matches TRBD1 (6 bases). V was shortened by 6 bases and J by 0 bases, with 14 bases between the two germline ends. Germline V CDR1 and CDR2: MDHEN, SYDVKM. The CDR3 totals 15 residues. CDR3 in amino acids: CASSTTGFVNTEAFF. CDR3 DNA: TGTGCCAGCAGCACTACAGGGTTCGTGAACACTGAAGCTTTCTTT.

The chain couples TRBV11-2 to TRBJ2-1, with D unresolved. Germline-derived CDR1 and CDR2 are SGHAT and FQNNGV. The CDR3 consists of 12 residues. V lost 4 bases, J lost 7 bases, and 8 bases lay in between. The DNA for the CDR3 is TGTGCCAGCAGCTACGAACGGAATGAGCAGTTCTTC. Its protein is CASSYERNEQFF.

The sample holds a few counts of this clonotype. The V call is TRBV6-1, the J call TRBJ1-1; TRBD1 matches at 7 bases. Losses at the gene ends were 10 bases for V and 6 bases for J; bases not matched to a gene: 17. Germline values: CDR1 MNHNS, CDR2 SASEGT. There are 15 residues in the CDR3. The DNA for the CDR3 is TGTGCCACCAAACTTTCAGGGGGTCTCATCTCTGAAGCTTTCTTT. This encodes CATKLSGGLISEAFF.

This clonotype has only a few counts. The chain recombines TRBV12-3 or TRBV12-4 with TRBJ1-1, with 8 bases aligning to TRBD1. This CDR3 is 13 amino acids long. V trimming: 6 bases; J trimming: 4 bases; junction bases outside the gene matches: 4. The CDR3 spells CASRNTGGTEAFF. The CDR3 DNA follows: TGTGCCAGCAGGAATACAGGGGGCACTGAAGCTTTCTTT.

This clonotype was seen more than once but under ten times. The chain combines TRBV6-6 with TRBJ1-1; TRBD1 is a possible D gene (6 bases). CDR3 size: 11 residues. Germline loops: CDR1 MNHNY, CDR2 SVGAGI (reference sequence). Trimming shortened V by 5 bases and J by 11 bases, and 12 bases separated the two germline ends. The DNA of the CDR3 is TGTGCCAGCAGTCGGGCAGGGGACGCTTTCTTT. It translates to CASSRAGDAFF.

This clonotype was recorded a few times. V usage is TRBV7-2 and J usage is TRBJ2-1; 7 positions agree with TRBD2. CDR1 is SGHTA, CDR2 FQGNSA, per germline. Trimming took 0 bases from V and 9 from J; bases not matched to a gene: 11. This CDR3 contains 16 residues. In nucleotides, the CDR3 is TGTGCCAGCAGCTTAGCGCCCAGACTAGCACATAGTGAGCAGTTCTTC. Its translation: CASSLAPRLAHSEQFF.

The CDR3 loop reads CASRVWRGQTPKNTGELFF. CDR3 DNA: TGTGCCAGCAGAGTTTGGCGCGGGCAGACACCGAAGAACACCGGGGAGCTGTTTTTT. J is TRBJ2-2 and V is TRBV6-1, with D maybe TRBD2 (5 bases). The CDR3 totals 19 residues. Trimming took 6 bases from V and 1 from J, leaving 24 bases between them. Germline V gene sequence: CDR1 MNHNS, CDR2 SASEGT.

On this clonotype itself: Compared with germline, one end of the junction differs, possibly owing to a read error. The chain combines TRBV28 with TRBJ2-4, with D possibly matching TRBD2 (6 bases). Per the germline V gene, CDR1 is MDHEN and CDR2 is SYDVKM. CDR3 length: 12 residues. CDR3 sequence (DNA): TGTGCCAGCAGTGCCCCTCGGGGGTTGTGTGTCTTC. Protein product: CASSAPRGLCVF.

This clonotype was recorded many times. J is TRBJ2-7 and V is TRBV18; 7 bases match TRBD1. This CDR3 is built from 15 residues. The germline CDR1 and CDR2 sequences are KGHSH and LQKENI. The V and J ends lost 2 bases and 0 bases, in that order; junction bases with no gene match: 4. In DNA, the CDR3 is TGTGCCAGCTCACCATCAACAGGGGCCTCCTACGAGCAGTACTTC. Translation: CASSPSTGASYEQYF.

This clonotype turned up a few times. V is TRBV2 and J is TRBJ1-5; D remains ambiguous. V lost 7 bases and J 4 bases, leaving 11 bases between the germline ends. The CDR3 sequence is 13 residues long. The germline V gene has CDR1 SNHLY and CDR2 FYNNEI. The CDR3 bases are TGTGCCAGCACTGTGTTGGGAAATCAGCCCCAGCATTTT. The encoded protein is CASTVLGNQPQHF.

This clonotype was seen only a few times. The rearrangement uses TRBV20-1 and TRBJ1-2; D gene unclear. The CDR3 runs to 13 residues. V was shortened by 6 bases and J by 1 base, with 12 bases between the two germline ends. Germline V lookup: CDR1 DFQATT, CDR2 SNEGSKA (reference sequence). The CDR3 spells CSAIDGNNYGYTF. Written as DNA, the CDR3 is TGCAGTGCGATTGACGGAAATAACTATGGCTACACCTTC.

V usage is TRBV27 and J usage is TRBJ2-7; 7 bases agree with TRBD1. The CDR3 extends over 16 amino acids. Germline V gene data show CDR1 as MNHEY and CDR2 as SMNVEV (reference sequence). Trimming removed 6 bases from V and 0 bases from J; junction bases left unmatched: 11. The CDR3 sequence is CASSPLGQASSYEQYF. The CDR3 DNA sequence: TGTGCCAGCAGCCCACTTGGACAGGCGAGCTCCTACGAGCAGTACTTC.

A few counts support this clonotype. V and J are TRBV6-1 and TRBJ2-3, with a tentative D call TRBD1 (6 bases). The V and J ends lost 5 bases and 2 bases respectively, with 11 bases between them. The CDR3 covers 14 residues. CDR1 MNHNS and CDR2 SASEGT come from the germline V gene. CDR3 region: CASSKGDHTDTQYF. The CDR3 nucleotides read TGTGCCAGCAGTAAGGGGGACCACACAGATACGCAGTATTTT.

V usage is TRBV3-1 and J usage is TRBJ1-1; D is uncertain. Germline-derived CDR1 and CDR2 are LGHDT and YNNKEL (reference sequence). The CDR3 covers 12 residues. Trimming shortened V by 3 bases and J by 9 bases, and 11 bases separated the two germline ends. CDR3 bases: TGTGCCAGCAGCCACTGGGAGGGCCAAGCTTTCTTT. Translated, it gives CASSHWEGQAFF.

This rearrangement joins TRBV7-2 to TRBJ1-2; perhaps TRBD1 as D (5 bases). This CDR3 has 13 amino acids. Trimming left V 5 bases short and J 4 bases short, with 11 bases between. In germline, CDR1 is SGHTA, CDR2 FQGNSA. The CDR3 region has the DNA TGTGCCAGCAGCGCGCAGGGAGCCTATGGCTACACCTTC. Translation gives CASSAQGAYGYTF.

The rearrangement links TRBV11-2 to TRBJ2-5; 7 nucleotides align to TRBD2. Germline V lookup: CDR1 SGHAT, CDR2 FQNNGV. The CDR3 covers 18 residues. V was clipped by 3 bases and J by 3 bases; unmatched bases: 16. CDR3 sequence (DNA): TGTGCCAGCAGCTTCCGAAGCTCGGGAAGCGGGACTGAAGAGACCCAGTACTTC. This sequence encodes CASSFRSSGSGTEETQYF.

In this sample, this clonotype turned up many times. This rearrangement joins TRBV7-9 to TRBJ1-2; D gene unclear. This CDR3 is built from 14 residues. V dropped 7 bases and J dropped 4 bases, with 16 bases sitting between them. Germline CDR1 and CDR2: SEHNR and FQNEAQ (reference sequence). In DNA, the CDR3 is TGTGCCAGCACCGCGTCAGGAGACGGCTATGGCTACACCTTC. Amino acid sequence: CASTASGDGYGYTF. The variable domain in full, with the rest retrieved from reference TRBV7-9 and TRBJ1-2, is DTGVSQNPRHKITKRGQNVTFRCDPISEHNRLYWYRQTLGQGPEFLTYFQNEAQLEKSRLLSDRFSAERPKGSFSTLEIQRTEQGDSAMYLCASTASGDGYGYTFGSGTRLTVV.

This clonotype has only a few counts. The chain has TRBV20-1 and TRBJ2-1; TRBD2 aligns across 7 bases. With V trimmed by 1 base and J by 2 bases, 8 bases remained unmatched. The CDR3 extends over 16 amino acids. CDR1 DFQATT and CDR2 SNEGSKA come from the germline V gene (reference sequence). The CDR3 here is CSARGNLAEAYNEQFF. The CDR3 region has the DNA TGCAGTGCTAGAGGTAATCTAGCGGAAGCCTACAATGAGCAGTTCTTC.

The chain couples TRBV7-9 to TRBJ2-2; D is unresolved. The germline gives CDR1 SEHNR, CDR2 FQNEAQ (reference sequence). This CDR3 has 14 residues. The germline V and J ends were trimmed by 7 bases and 6 bases, with 15 bases remaining between them. The CDR3: CASNEFSGAGELFF. For the CDR3, the DNA is TGTGCCAGCAATGAGTTTTCGGGCGCCGGGGAGCTGTTTTTT.

This clonotype occurred many times. This chain connects TRBV5-1 to TRBJ1-3, with 7 bases that match TRBD1. Germline V gene lookup returns CDR1 SGHRS and CDR2 YFSETQ. The CDR3 loop spans 14 amino acids. Germline trimming cut 2 bases from V and 2 bases from J; bases unmatched to any gene: 1. The CDR3 loop is CASSLDRAGNTIYF. CDR3 nucleotides: TGCGCCAGCAGCTTAGACAGGGCTGGAAACACCATATATTTT.

The genes are TRBV7-3 and TRBJ2-1, with 13 bases aligning to TRBD2. With V trimmed by 6 bases and J by 8 bases, 7 bases remained unmatched. The CDR3 is 15 residues long. Per the germline V gene, CDR1 is SGHTA and CDR2 is FQGTGA. In DNA form, the CDR3 reads TGTGCCAGCAGTCTACTAGCGGGAGGGCTAGATGAGCAGTTCTTC. Translation: CASSLLAGGLDEQFF.

The chain has TRBV20-1 and TRBJ2-1; no clear D. The length of the CDR3 is 12 residues. V lost 7 bases and J lost 0, with 7 bases in between. The germline gives CDR1 DFQATT, CDR2 SNEGSKA (reference sequence). CDR3 residues: CSVWGSYNEQFF. In nucleotides, the CDR3 is TGCAGTGTTTGGGGCTCCTACAATGAGCAGTTCTTC.

The chain employs TRBV15 and TRBJ2-7, with 10 bases that match TRBD2. Germline trimming cut 3 bases from V and 0 bases from J; bases unmatched to any gene: 8. Germline V gene lookup returns CDR1 LNHNV and CDR2 YYDKDF (reference sequence). The CDR3 contains 17 residues. CDR3 protein: CATSSRKSGRDSYEQYF. CDR3 bases: TGTGCCACCAGCAGCCGGAAGAGCGGGAGGGACTCCTACGAGCAGTACTTC. Using reference TRBV15 and TRBJ2-7 for the parts outside the CDR3, the full variable domain is DAMVIQNPRYQVTQFGKPVTLSCSQTLNHNVMYWYQQKSSQAPKLLFHYYDKDFNNEADTPDNFQSRRPNTSFCFLDIRSPGLGDTAMYLCATSSRKSGRDSYEQYFGPGTRLTVT.

The J gene is TRBJ1-4, the V gene TRBV4-3; D gene unclear. The germline gives CDR1 LGHNA, CDR2 YSLEER. CDR3 length: 15 amino acids. The germline V and J ends were trimmed by 1 base and 0 bases, with 6 bases remaining between them. The CDR3 DNA sequence: TGCGCCAGCAGCCAAGTCCTTGCAACTAATGAAAAACTGTTTTTT. Its translation: CASSQVLATNEKLFF.

This clonotype was recorded at least ten times. The V call is TRBV24-1, the J call TRBJ2-2; tentative D call: TRBD1 (6 bases). Germline CDR1 is KGHDR and CDR2 is SFDVKD. Between the trimmed V and J ends, which lost 4 bases and 7 bases, there was a span of 15 bases. The CDR3 is 15 amino acids. This chain's CDR3 is CATSEAQGSGGELFF. The CDR3 coding sequence is TGTGCCACCAGTGAGGCACAGGGATCGGGCGGGGAGCTGTTTTTT.

The rearrangement links TRBV20-1 to TRBJ1-2, with 8 bases aligning to TRBD1. Germline lookup yields CDR1 DFQATT and CDR2 SNEGSKA (reference sequence). With V trimmed by 5 bases and J by 4 bases, 9 bases remained unmatched. This CDR3 contains 14 residues. CDR3 nucleotide sequence: TGCAGTGCTCCCGGGACAGGTCACCTCTATGGCTACACCTTC. This translates into CSAPGTGHLYGYTF.

The chain couples TRBV5-1 to TRBJ2-4; TRBD1 matches 9 bases. The germline V gene has CDR1 SGHRS and CDR2 YFSETQ. V was clipped by 4 bases and J by 1 base; unmatched bases: 6. The CDR3 totals 16 residues. The CDR3 DNA follows: TGCGCCAGCAGCACCCCCGGGACAGGGGCCAAAAACATTCAGTACTTC. As protein: CASSTPGTGAKNIQYF.

The genes are TRBV20-1 and TRBJ2-7; D unclear. V lost 5 bases and J lost 0, with 11 bases in between. Germline V CDR1 and CDR2: DFQATT, SNEGSKA (reference sequence). The CDR3 runs 13 residues. The CDR3 loop reads CSADHSDSYEQYF. CDR3 in DNA: TGCAGTGCTGACCACAGCGACTCCTACGAGCAGTACTTC.

This clonotype was observed a few times. The chain recombines TRBV4-3 with TRBJ2-3, with TRBD2 matching 7 bases. Germline V gene sequence: CDR1 LGHNA, CDR2 YSLEER. V lost 4 bases and J lost 5; bases outside the gene matches: 18. This CDR3 is 18 amino acids long. The CDR3, as DNA: TGCGCCAGCAGCCTACTACCCACTAGCGACAGCGGGGTAGATACGCAGTATTTT. Protein sequence: CASSLLPTSDSGVDTQYF.